This entry concerns a single T cell receptor (beta chain). CDR3 length: 17 amino acids. Deletions cut 3 bases from V and 0 bases from J, with 19 bases between. The V gene's germline CDR1 is SGHRS and CDR2 YFSETQ. The data belong to a study of CD8 T cells in Susac syndrome. It was with random hexamers that roughly 0.45 to 1 ug RNA was reverse transcribed. By means of immunoSEQ multiplex PCR, TCR beta CDR3 spanning 54 Vbeta and 13 Jbeta underwent amplification. One entry per CDR3 protein results from TCRdb running MiXCR on the immunoSEQ multiplex PCR reads. In the table there are about 430,000 distinct CDR3 sequences, approximately 85% of which are singletons. CD8+ and CD4+ T cells from blood underwent TCR beta sequencing. Negative isolation yielded CD8+ and CD4+ T cells; FACS enriched TEMRA cells.

The source material was CD8+ T cells from PBMCs. The V call is TRBV5-1, the J call TRBJ2-7, with D maybe TRBD2 (6 bases). This clonotype was obtained from a human donor with multiple sclerosis. The CDR3 reads CASSWGVPGSDSYEQYF. For the CDR3, the DNA is TGCGCCAGCAGCTGGGGGGTTCCAGGATCCGACTCCTACGAGCAGTACTTC.